This paragraph covers one T cell receptor (beta chain) sequence. Its antigen remains unidentified. Sequenced patients had shown CD8+CD57+ cell expansion by flow cytometry. Template material for TCR beta VDJ and CDR3 profiling consisted of genomic DNA. TCRdb analysed the reads with MiXCR anew, one entry per CDR3 protein. This sample has under 250,000 distinct CDR3 sequences, with roughly 60% found just once. The sample originates from a study of CD8+CD57+ T cells in acquired aplastic anemia. Study-level background: Each DNA sample taken from sorted CD4+ and CD8+ cells came to about 3.2 ug on average.

The CDR3 has 14 residues. From germline, CDR1 is WNHNN and CDR2 SYGVQD (reference sequence). V dropped 4 bases and J dropped 0 bases, with 10 bases sitting between them. Findings and limits, study-wide: The same twenty-nine CD8+ CDR3 sequences occurred in patients and in controls.

Material for sequencing was sorted CD4+, CD8+, or CD8+CD57+ T cells (not recorded which) from PBMCs. This rearrangement joins TRBV10-1 to TRBJ2-7; D not resolved. This sequence originates from a human donor with aplastic anemia. CDR3 loop: CASSVCDTSYEQYF. The CDR3 DNA reads TGCGCCAGCAGTGTTTGTGACACCTCCTACGAGCAGTACTTC.